The rows below give T cell receptor beta chains drawn from one sample of a study of T cell changes during pregnancy in multiple sclerosis. Libraries were prepared by immunoSEQ multiplex PCR; TCRdb keeps only in-frame clonotypes and omits some of them. The repertoire holds 25,000 to 35,000 clones, 75% to 90% seen once, with roughly a tenth in the top ten. Specimen: CD8+ T cells from peripheral blood mononuclear cells, collected in the second trimester of pregnancy. All receptors come from a female donor with multiple sclerosis, enrolled in a pregnancy study. Each CDR3 is given with its conserved first and last residue. D genes are given only for firm matches. Expanded clones are given a class, and other clones once, few, many or no size at all.

NA	TRBJ1-2	TRBV18	NA	CASSPLPRNYGYTF	TGTGCCAGCTCACCGCTCCCGCGGAACTATGGCTACACCTTC
NA	TRBJ2-1	TRBV5-6	TRBD2	CASSSPSGAGYNEQFF	TGTGCCAGCAGCTCCCCCAGCGGGGCCGGATACAATGAGCAGTTCTTC
NA	TRBJ2-1	TRBV14	NA	CASSQFTGSYNEQFF	TGTGCCAGCAGCCAATTCACGGGCTCCTACAATGAGCAGTTCTTC
once	TRBJ2-7	TRBV9	NA	CASSAEGGGDEQYF	TGTGCCAGCAGCGCCGAGGGGGGAGGGGACGAGCAGTACTTC
once	TRBJ1-5	TRBV5-6	NA	CASSLASGSRNQPQHF	TGTGCCAGCAGCTTGGCTTCGGGATCGCGCAATCAGCCCCAGCATTTT
NA	TRBJ1-1	TRBV5-5	NA	CASSFTQYTEAFF	TGTGCCAGCAGCTTCACACAGTACACTGAAGCTTTCTTT
NA	TRBJ1-1	TRBV10-1	NA	CASSELGVELFF	TGCGCCAGCAGTGAGTTAGGGGTCGAGCTTTTCTTT
NA	TRBJ1-2	TRBV7-6	TRBD1	CASSLAGTGGSRGYTF	TGTGCCAGCAGCTTAGCCGGGACAGGGGGTTCGCGTGGCTACACCTTC
NA	TRBJ2-6	TRBV10-3	NA	CAISEYKKGESAGANVLTF	TGTGCCATCAGTGAGTATAAGAAGGGGGAGAGCGCTGGGGCCAACGTCCTGACTTTC
NA	TRBJ2-1	TRBV4-1	TRBD1	CASSQEGQGYNNEQFF	TGCGCCAGCAGCCAAGAGGGACAGGGCTACAACAATGAGCAGTTCTTC
NA	TRBJ2-7	TRBV7-9	TRBD1	CASSPRQGFTYEQYF	TGTGCCAGCAGCCCGCGACAGGGGTTCACCTACGAGCAGTACTTC
few	TRBJ1-1	TRBV30	NA	CAWSVAGNTEAFF	TGTGCCTGGAGTGTAGCGGGGAACACTGAAGCTTTCTTT
NA	TRBJ2-7	TRBV10-2	TRBD1	CASSDQTGGPYEQYF	TGCGCCAGCAGTGACCAGACAGGGGGGCCCTACGAGCAGTACTTC
NA	TRBJ1-2	TRBV5-6	NA	CASSAQVNGYTF	TGTGCCAGCAGCGCACAGGTGAATGGCTACACCTTC
NA	TRBJ2-7	TRBV5-4	NA	CASSLALSSEQYF	TGTGCCAGCAGCTTGGCCCTCTCGTCCGAGCAGTACTTC
medium-sized	TRBJ2-5	TRBV4-1	NA	CASSQERFRETQYF	TGCGCCAGCAGCCAAGAAAGGTTCAGGGAGACCCAGTACTTC
NA	TRBJ2-3	TRBV10-2	TRBD1	CASSDFAGQGIVWDADTQYF	TGCGCCAGCAGTGACTTCGCGGGACAGGGGATCGTATGGGACGCAGATACGCAGTATTTT
NA	TRBJ1-2	TRBV2	TRBD1	CASSEGQAMGYTF	TGTGCCAGCAGTGAGGGACAGGCTATGGGCTACACCTTC
NA	TRBJ1-1	TRBV19	NA	CASTPRGLAEAFF	TGTGCCAGTACCCCTCGGGGTCTCGCTGAAGCTTTCTTT
NA	TRBJ2-5	TRBV29-1	NA	CSVSGYPQETQYF	TGCAGCGTAAGCGGCTACCCACAAGAGACCCAGTACTTC
NA	TRBJ1-2	TRBV10-3	NA	CAILEDRNYGYTF	TGTGCCATCTTAGAGGACAGAAACTATGGCTACACCTTC
NA	TRBJ2-7	TRBV27	TRBD1	CASSSPGQGGEQYF	TGTGCCAGCAGTTCCCCCGGACAGGGTGGCGAGCAGTACTTC
NA	TRBJ1-5	TRBV7-6	NA	CASSLEEGVGVWPQHF	TGTGCCAGCAGCTTAGAGGAGGGTGTGGGGGTTTGGCCCCAGCATTTT
NA	TRBJ2-7	TRBV4-1	TRBD2	CASSQAAREGRSYEQYF	TGCGCCAGCAGCCAAGCCGCCCGGGAGGGAAGGTCCTACGAGCAGTACTTC
NA	TRBJ2-7	TRBV11-2	TRBD1	CASSLDFAGQGYEQYF	TGTGCCAGCAGCTTAGATTTCGCGGGACAGGGGTACGAGCAGTACTTC
NA	TRBJ2-1	TRBV23-1	NA	CASSRRVTKQFF	TGCGCCAGCAGTCGCCGGGTAACCAAGCAGTTCTTC
NA	TRBJ2-5	TRBV2	TRBD2	CATSGTSGGETQYF	TGTGCCACGTCCGGGACTAGCGGGGGTGAGACCCAGTACTTC
NA	TRBJ1-1	TRBV7-9	NA	CASSLEGGAEAFF	TGTGCCAGCAGCTTAGAAGGTGGAGCTGAAGCTTTCTTT
NA	TRBJ2-3	TRBV19	TRBD2	CASSPYWTSGDPSDTQYF	TGTGCCAGTAGTCCTTACTGGACTAGCGGGGACCCCTCAGATACGCAGTATTTT
NA	TRBJ2-3	TRBV7-8	TRBD2	CASSLAGGSRTDTQYF	TGTGCCAGCAGCTTAGCGGGCGGGAGTAGAACAGATACGCAGTATTTT